The rows below give T cell receptor beta chains drawn from one sample of a study of PD-L1 blockade in urothelial cancer. Clones were sequenced by immunoSEQ multiplex PCR, and TCRdb holds only the in-frame ones, with some missing. Of 55,000 to 80,000 clones listed, under 90% are singletons. The sequenced sample was PBMCs, obtained around atezolizumab (anti-PD-L1) treatment. The receptors here all came from a man aged 65 to 85 with urothelial cancer. Both conserved end residues are part of each CDR3. Each record gives: clone size, V gene, J gene, D gene, CDR3 protein, CDR3 DNA. A D gene is named only where the DNA matches it firmly. A row's size may be missing; if present it is once, few, many or a size class.

clone_size: -; v_call: TRBV5-5; j_call: TRBJ2-1; d_call: -; cdr3_aa: CASSYRDTYNEQFF; cdr3_nt: TGTGCCAGCAGCTACCGGGACACATACAATGAGCAGTTCTTC
clone_size: -; v_call: TRBV10-3; j_call: TRBJ2-1; d_call: -; cdr3_aa: CAISESQGHYNEQFF; cdr3_nt: TGTGCCATCAGTGAGTCCCAGGGACATTACAATGAGCAGTTCTTC
clone_size: -; v_call: TRBV18; j_call: TRBJ2-2; d_call: -; cdr3_aa: CASSLGLDTGELFF; cdr3_nt: TGTGCCAGCTCACTAGGACTTGACACCGGGGAGCTGTTTTTT
clone_size: -; v_call: TRBV19; j_call: TRBJ1-2; d_call: -; cdr3_aa: CASIGSWGYTF; cdr3_nt: TGTGCCAGTATCGGGAGCTGGGGCTACACCTTC
clone_size: -; v_call: TRBV19; j_call: TRBJ2-5; d_call: TRBD2; cdr3_aa: CASSHPTSGQETQYF; cdr3_nt: TGTGCCAGTAGCCACCCGACTAGCGGACAAGAGACCCAGTACTTC
clone_size: -; v_call: TRBV11-2; j_call: TRBJ2-3; d_call: TRBD1; cdr3_aa: CASSPGTGGFTRTDTQYF; cdr3_nt: TGTGCCAGCAGCCCTGGGACAGGGGGTTTCACGCGCACAGATACGCAGTATTTT
clone_size: -; v_call: TRBV4-1; j_call: TRBJ1-2; d_call: -; cdr3_aa: CASSQDGAQGGYTF; cdr3_nt: TGCGCCAGCAGCCAAGATGGGGCTCAGGGGGGCTACACCTTC
clone_size: -; v_call: TRBV6-1; j_call: TRBJ1-5; d_call: -; cdr3_aa: CASSLELNLNQPQHF; cdr3_nt: TGTGCCAGCAGTCTCGAACTGAACCTCAATCAGCCCCAGCATTTT
clone_size: -; v_call: TRBV5-1; j_call: TRBJ2-5; d_call: -; cdr3_aa: CASSHIRGPGGETQYF; cdr3_nt: TGCGCCAGCAGCCATATTCGGGGGCCGGGGGGAGAGACCCAGTACTTC
clone_size: -; v_call: TRBV5-4; j_call: TRBJ1-2; d_call: -; cdr3_aa: CASSLAGGNYGYTF; cdr3_nt: TGTGCCAGCAGCTTGGCCGGGGGGAACTATGGCTACACCTTC
clone_size: -; v_call: TRBV5-6; j_call: TRBJ2-3; d_call: TRBD2; cdr3_aa: CASSLLLAATDTQYF; cdr3_nt: TGTGCCAGCAGCTTGTTGCTAGCGGCCACAGATACGCAGTATTTT
clone_size: -; v_call: TRBV18; j_call: TRBJ1-2; d_call: -; cdr3_aa: CASSPSGTFYGYTF; cdr3_nt: TGTGCCAGCTCACCATCGGGGACATTCTATGGCTACACCTTC
clone_size: -; v_call: TRBV5-5; j_call: TRBJ2-1; d_call: TRBD2; cdr3_aa: CASSLGLAGFSYNEQFF; cdr3_nt: TGTGCCAGCAGCTTGGGACTAGCGGGCTTCTCCTACAATGAGCAGTTCTTC
clone_size: once; v_call: TRBV4-2; j_call: TRBJ1-2; d_call: TRBD1; cdr3_aa: CASSQDRGTGNYGYTF; cdr3_nt: TGTGCCAGCAGCCAAGATCGAGGGACAGGGAACTATGGCTACACCTTC
clone_size: -; v_call: TRBV5-1; j_call: TRBJ2-3; d_call: -; cdr3_aa: CASSLELSTDTQYF; cdr3_nt: TGCGCCAGCAGCTTGGAACTTAGCACAGATACGCAGTATTTT
clone_size: -; v_call: TRBV6-1; j_call: TRBJ1-5; d_call: TRBD1; cdr3_aa: CASSEGVLQGNQPQHF; cdr3_nt: TGTGCCAGCAGTGAAGGGGTGTTACAGGGGAATCAGCCCCAGCATTTT
clone_size: -; v_call: TRBV5-1; j_call: TRBJ2-3; d_call: TRBD2; cdr3_aa: CASSSIAGATDTQYF; cdr3_nt: TGCGCCAGCAGCTCCATAGCGGGAGCGACAGATACGCAGTATTTT